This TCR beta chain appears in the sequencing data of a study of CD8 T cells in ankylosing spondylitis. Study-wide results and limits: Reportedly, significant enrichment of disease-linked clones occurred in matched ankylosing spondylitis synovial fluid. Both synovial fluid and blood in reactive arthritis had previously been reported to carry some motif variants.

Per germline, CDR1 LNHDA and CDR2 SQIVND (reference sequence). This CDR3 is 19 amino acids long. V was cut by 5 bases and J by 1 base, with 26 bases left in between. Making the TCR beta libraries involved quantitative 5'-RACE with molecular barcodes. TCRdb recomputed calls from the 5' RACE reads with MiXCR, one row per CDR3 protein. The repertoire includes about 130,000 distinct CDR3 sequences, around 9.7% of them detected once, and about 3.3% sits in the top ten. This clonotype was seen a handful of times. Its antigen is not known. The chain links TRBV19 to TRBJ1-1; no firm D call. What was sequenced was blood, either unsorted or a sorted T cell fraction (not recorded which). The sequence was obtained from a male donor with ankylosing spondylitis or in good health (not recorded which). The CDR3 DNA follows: TGTGCCAGTAGTCACCCACCCCCAGCGGACTACTTACCGAACACTGAAGCTTTCTTT. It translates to CASSHPPPADYLPNTEAFF.